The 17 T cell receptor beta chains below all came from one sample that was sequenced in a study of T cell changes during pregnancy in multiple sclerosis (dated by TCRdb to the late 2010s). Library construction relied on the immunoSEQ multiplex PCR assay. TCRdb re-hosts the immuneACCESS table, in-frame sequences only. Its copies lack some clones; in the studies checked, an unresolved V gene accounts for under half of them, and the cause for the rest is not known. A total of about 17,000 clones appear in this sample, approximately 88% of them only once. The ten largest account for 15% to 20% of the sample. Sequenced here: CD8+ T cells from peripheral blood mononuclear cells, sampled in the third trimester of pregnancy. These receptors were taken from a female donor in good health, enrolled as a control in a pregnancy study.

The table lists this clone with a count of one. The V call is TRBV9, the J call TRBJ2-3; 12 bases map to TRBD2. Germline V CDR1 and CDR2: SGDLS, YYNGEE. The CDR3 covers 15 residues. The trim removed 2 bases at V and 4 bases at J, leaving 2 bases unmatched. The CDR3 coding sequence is TGTGCCAGCAGCGTTACTAGCGGGGGGTCAGATACGCAGTATTTT. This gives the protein CASSVTSGGSDTQYF.

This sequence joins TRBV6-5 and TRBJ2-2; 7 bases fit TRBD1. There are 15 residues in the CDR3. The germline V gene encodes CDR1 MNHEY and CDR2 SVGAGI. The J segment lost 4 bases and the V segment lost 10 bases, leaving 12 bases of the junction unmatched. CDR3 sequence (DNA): TGTGCCATCCAACCCTCGCCAGGGGGCACCGGGGAGCTGTTTTTT. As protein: CAIQPSPGGTGELFF.

The CDR3 is CAWSGGQSSSYNSPLHF. Here the CDR3 DNA reads TGTGCCTGGAGCGGTGGACAGTCGAGCTCCTATAATTCACCCCTCCACTTT. V is TRBV30 and J is TRBJ1-6; tentatively, D is TRBD1 (6 bases). From germline, CDR1 is GTSNPN and CDR2 SVGIG (reference sequence). The V and J ends lost 3 bases and 0 bases respectively, with 15 bases between them. This CDR3 is 17 amino acids long.

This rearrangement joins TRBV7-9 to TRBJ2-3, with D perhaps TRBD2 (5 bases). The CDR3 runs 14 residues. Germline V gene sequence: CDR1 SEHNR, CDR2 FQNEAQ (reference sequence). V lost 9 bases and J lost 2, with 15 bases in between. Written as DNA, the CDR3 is TGTGCCAGTACTAGGAGCGAGATCACAGATACGCAGTATTTT. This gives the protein CASTRSEITDTQYF.

CDR3 loop: CASSLSSRWETQYF. The CDR3 DNA sequence: TGTGCCAGCAGCTTATCGTCTAGGTGGGAGACCCAGTACTTC. The J gene is TRBJ2-5, the V gene TRBV7-9; D ambiguous. The V end lost 2 bases, the J end lost 5 bases, and 12 bases lay between the germline ends. The germline gives CDR1 SEHNR, CDR2 FQNEAQ (reference sequence). This CDR3 spans 14 amino acids.

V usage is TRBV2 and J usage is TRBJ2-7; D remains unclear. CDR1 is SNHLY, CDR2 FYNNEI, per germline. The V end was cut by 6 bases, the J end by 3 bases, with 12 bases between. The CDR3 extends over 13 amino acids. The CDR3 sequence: CASSAETLYEQYF. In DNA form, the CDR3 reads TGTGCCAGCAGCGCGGAGACCCTCTACGAGCAGTACTTC.

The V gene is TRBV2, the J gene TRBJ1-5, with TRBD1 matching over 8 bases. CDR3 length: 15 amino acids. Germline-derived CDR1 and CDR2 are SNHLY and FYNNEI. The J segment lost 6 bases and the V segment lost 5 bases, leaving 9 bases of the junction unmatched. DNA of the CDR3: TGTGCCAGCAGTCCAGGACAGGGTGGACCTCAGCCCCAGCATTTT. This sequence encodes CASSPGQGGPQPQHF.

In nucleotides, the CDR3 is TGTGCCAGCAGCTTAGCGCTAGCGGGAGCCTCCTACAATGAGCAGTTCTTC. This gives the protein CASSLALAGASYNEQFF. The chain couples TRBV7-9 to TRBJ2-1, with TRBD2 identical over 10 bases. The CDR3 totals 17 residues. Unmatched junction bases numbered 2, after V lost 0 bases and J lost 0 bases. The germline gives CDR1 SEHNR, CDR2 FQNEAQ (reference sequence).

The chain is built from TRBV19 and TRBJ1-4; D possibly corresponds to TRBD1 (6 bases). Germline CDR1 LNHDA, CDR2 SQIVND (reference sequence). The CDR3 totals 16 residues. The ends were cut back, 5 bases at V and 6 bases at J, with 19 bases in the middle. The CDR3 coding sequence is TGTGCCAGTAGTCCCGGTGGGGGCAGGGAATATGAAAAACTGTTTTTT. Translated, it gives CASSPGGGREYEKLFF.

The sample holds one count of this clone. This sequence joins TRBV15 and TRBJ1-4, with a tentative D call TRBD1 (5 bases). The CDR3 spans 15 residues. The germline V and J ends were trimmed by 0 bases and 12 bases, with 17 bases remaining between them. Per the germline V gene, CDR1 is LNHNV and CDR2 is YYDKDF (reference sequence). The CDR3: CATSRDASGNSELFF. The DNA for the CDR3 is TGTGCCACCAGCAGAGATGCGTCAGGGAATTCAGAACTGTTTTTT.

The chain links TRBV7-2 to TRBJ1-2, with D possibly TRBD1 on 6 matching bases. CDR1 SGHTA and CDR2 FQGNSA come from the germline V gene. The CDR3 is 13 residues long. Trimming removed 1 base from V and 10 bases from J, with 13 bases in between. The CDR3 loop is CASSLGTVRDYTF. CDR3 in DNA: TGTGCCAGCAGCTTAGGGACAGTTCGCGACTACACCTTC.

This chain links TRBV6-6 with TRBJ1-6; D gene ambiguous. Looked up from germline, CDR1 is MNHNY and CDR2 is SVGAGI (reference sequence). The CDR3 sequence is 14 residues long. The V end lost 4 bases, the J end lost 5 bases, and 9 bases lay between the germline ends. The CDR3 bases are TGTGCCAGCAGTTCACCCGGGAATAATTCACCCCTCCACTTT. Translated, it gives CASSSPGNNSPLHF.

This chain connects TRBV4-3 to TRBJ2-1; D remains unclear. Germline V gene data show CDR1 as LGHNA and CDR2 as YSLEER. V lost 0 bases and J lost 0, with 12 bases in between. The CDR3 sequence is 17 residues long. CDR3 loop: CASSQDFVTYSYNEQFF. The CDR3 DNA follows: TGCGCCAGCAGCCAAGATTTTGTAACATACTCCTACAATGAGCAGTTCTTC.

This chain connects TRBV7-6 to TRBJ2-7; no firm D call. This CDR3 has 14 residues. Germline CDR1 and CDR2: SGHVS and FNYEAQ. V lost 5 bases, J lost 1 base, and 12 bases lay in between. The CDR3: CASSPFGGSYEQYF. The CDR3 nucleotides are TGTGCCAGCAGCCCGTTCGGCGGATCCTACGAGCAGTACTTC.

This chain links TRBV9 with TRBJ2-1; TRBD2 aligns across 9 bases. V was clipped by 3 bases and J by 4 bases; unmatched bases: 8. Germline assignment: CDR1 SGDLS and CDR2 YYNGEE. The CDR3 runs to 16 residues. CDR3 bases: TGTGCCAGCAGCGCATTTAGCGGGGGAATTTACAATGAGCAGTTCTTC. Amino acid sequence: CASSAFSGGIYNEQFF.

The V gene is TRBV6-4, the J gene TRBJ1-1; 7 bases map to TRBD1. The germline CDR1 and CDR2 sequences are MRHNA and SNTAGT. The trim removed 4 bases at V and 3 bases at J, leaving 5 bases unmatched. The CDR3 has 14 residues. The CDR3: CASSGTGEHTEAFF. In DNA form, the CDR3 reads TGTGCCAGCAGTGGAACAGGGGAACACACTGAAGCTTTCTTT.

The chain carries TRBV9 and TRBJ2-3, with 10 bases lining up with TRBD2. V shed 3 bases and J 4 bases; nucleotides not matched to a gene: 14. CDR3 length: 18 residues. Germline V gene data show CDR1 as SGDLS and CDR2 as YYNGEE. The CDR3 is CASSGFLAGDPHPDTQYF. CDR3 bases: TGTGCCAGCAGCGGATTTCTAGCGGGGGATCCTCATCCAGATACGCAGTATTTT.